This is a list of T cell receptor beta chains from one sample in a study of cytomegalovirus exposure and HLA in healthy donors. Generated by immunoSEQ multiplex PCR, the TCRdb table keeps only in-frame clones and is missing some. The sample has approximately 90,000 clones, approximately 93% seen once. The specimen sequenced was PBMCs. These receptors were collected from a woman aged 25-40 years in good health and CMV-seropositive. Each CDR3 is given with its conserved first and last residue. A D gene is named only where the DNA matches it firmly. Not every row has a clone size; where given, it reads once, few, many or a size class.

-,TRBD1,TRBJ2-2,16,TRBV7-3,CASSFRTGSNTGELFF,TGTGCCAGCAGCTTCCGGACAGGGTCGAACACCGGGGAGCTGTTTTTT
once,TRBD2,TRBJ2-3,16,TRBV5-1,CASSVGTSGITDTQYF,TGCGCCAGCAGCGTCGGGACTAGCGGGATCACAGATACGCAGTATTTT
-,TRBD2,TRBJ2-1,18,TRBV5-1,CASSLVTTAGGLLSEQFF,TGCGCCAGCAGCTTGGTGACTACAGCGGGAGGCTTGTTGAGTGAGCAGTTCTTC
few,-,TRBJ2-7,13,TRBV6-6,CASSYRGSYEQYF,TGTGCCAGCAGTTACCGCGGCTCCTACGAGCAGTACTTC
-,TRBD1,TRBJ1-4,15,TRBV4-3,CASSQGTGTGEKLFF,TGCGCCAGCAGCCAAGGGACAGGTACGGGTGAAAAACTGTTTTTT
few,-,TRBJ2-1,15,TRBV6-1,CASSEAAGDYNEQFF,TGTGCCAGCAGTGAAGCCGCAGGGGACTACAATGAGCAGTTCTTC
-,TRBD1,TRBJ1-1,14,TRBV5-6,CASSFWDRYNEAFF,TGTGCCAGCAGCTTTTGGGACAGGTATAATGAAGCTTTCTTT
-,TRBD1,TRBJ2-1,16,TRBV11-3,CASSSTGGVSYNEQFF,TGTGCCAGCAGCTCCACAGGGGGCGTATCCTACAATGAGCAGTTCTTC
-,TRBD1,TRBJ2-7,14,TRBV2,CASSHRTGPHEQYF,TGTGCCAGCAGTCACAGGACAGGGCCCCACGAGCAGTACTTC
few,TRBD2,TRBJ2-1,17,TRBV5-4,CASSGRGLADSYNEQFF,TGTGCCAGCAGCGGAAGAGGACTAGCGGACTCCTACAATGAGCAGTTCTTC
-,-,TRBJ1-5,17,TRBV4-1,CASSQEVWAQGGQPQHF,TGCGCCAGCAGCCAAGAGGTCTGGGCGCAGGGCGGTCAGCCCCAGCATTTT
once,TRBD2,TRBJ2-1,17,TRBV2,CASSELKLASNYNEQFF,TGTGCCAGCAGTGAATTGAAACTAGCGAGTAATTACAATGAGCAGTTCTTC
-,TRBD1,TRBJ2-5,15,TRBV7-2,CASSKRRQGRETQYF,TGTGCCAGCAGTAAACGGAGACAGGGACGGGAGACCCAGTACTTC
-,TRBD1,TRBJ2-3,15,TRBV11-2,CASSPQGSSTDTQYF,TGTGCCAGCAGCCCACAGGGGTCTAGCACAGATACGCAGTATTTT
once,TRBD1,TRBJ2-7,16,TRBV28,CASSGGQGVFSYEQYF,TGTGCCAGCAGTGGGGGACAGGGTGTGTTCTCCTACGAGCAGTACTTC
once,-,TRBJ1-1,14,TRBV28,CASSLTESITEAFF,TGTGCCAGCAGTTTAACGGAGTCAATCACTGAAGCTTTCTTT
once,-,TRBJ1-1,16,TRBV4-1,CASSQATGAGDTEAFF,TGCGCCAGCAGCCAAGCCACGGGGGCGGGGGACACTGAAGCTTTCTTT
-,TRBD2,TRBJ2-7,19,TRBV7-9,CASSPTWGRTSGRPYEQYF,TGTGCCAGCAGCCCAACATGGGGCCGGACTAGCGGGAGACCCTACGAGCAGTACTTC
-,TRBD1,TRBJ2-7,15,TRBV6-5,CASSRQGVVGYEQYF,TGTGCCAGCAGCAGACAGGGGGTGGTCGGATACGAGCAGTACTTC
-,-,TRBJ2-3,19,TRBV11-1,CASSLTKFPRVAGTDTQYF,TGTGCCAGCAGCTTAACGAAGTTCCCACGGGTGGCTGGTACAGATACGCAGTATTTT
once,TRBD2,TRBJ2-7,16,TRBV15,CATSRDLGLAARGQYF,TGTGCCACCAGCAGAGATCTTGGACTAGCTGCCCGGGGGCAGTACTTC
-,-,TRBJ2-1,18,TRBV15,CATSRDSSTGVGSNEQFF,TGTGCCACCAGCAGAGATTCGTCAACGGGAGTTGGCTCCAATGAGCAGTTCTTC
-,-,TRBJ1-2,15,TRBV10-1,CASSFPGGEGYGYTF,TGCGCCAGCAGCTTCCCGGGGGGAGAGGGCTATGGCTACACCTTC
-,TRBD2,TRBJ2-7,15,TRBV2,CASSVGGSASYEQYF,TGTGCCAGCAGTGTCGGCGGGAGTGCCTCCTACGAGCAGTACTTC
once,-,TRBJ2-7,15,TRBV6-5,CASSYSTDRSYEQYF,TGTGCCAGCAGTTACTCGACAGATAGGTCCTACGAGCAGTACTTC
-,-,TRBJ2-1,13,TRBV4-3,CASSQGQRHEQFF,TGCGCCAGCAGCCAAGGGCAGCGGCATGAGCAGTTCTTC
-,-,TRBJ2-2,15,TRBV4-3,CASSQQGTGPGELFF,TGCGCCAGCAGCCAACAGGGGACCGGTCCCGGGGAGCTGTTTTTT
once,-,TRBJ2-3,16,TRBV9,CASSVVSGGRGDTQYF,TGTGCCAGCAGCGTAGTAAGCGGCGGCAGGGGAGATACGCAGTATTTT
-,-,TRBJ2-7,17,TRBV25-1,CASSITREQGKSYEQYF,TGTGCCAGCAGTATCACGAGGGAGCAGGGGAAGAGCTACGAGCAGTACTTC
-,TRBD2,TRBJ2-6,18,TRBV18,CASSPLLAGVTGANVLTF,TGTGCCAGCTCACCACTACTAGCGGGAGTTACTGGGGCCAACGTCCTGACTTTC
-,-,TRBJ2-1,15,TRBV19,CASSDLGGSYNEQFF,TGTGCCAGTAGTGATTTGGGGGGATCCTACAATGAGCAGTTCTTC
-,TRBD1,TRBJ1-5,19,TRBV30,CAWSTTRDRVTYSNQPQHF,TGTGCCTGGAGTACCACCCGGGACAGGGTGACATATAGCAATCAGCCCCAGCATTTT
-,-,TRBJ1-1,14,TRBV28,CASSFGGLNTEAFF,TGTGCCAGCAGTTTCGGGGGGCTGAACACTGAAGCTTTCTTT
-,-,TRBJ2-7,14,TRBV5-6,CASSLAGRSYEQYF,TGTGCCAGCAGCTTGGCGGGAAGGTCCTACGAGCAGTACTTC
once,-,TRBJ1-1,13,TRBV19,CASSIGGFAEAFF,TGTGCCAGTAGTATTGGGGGCTTCGCTGAAGCTTTCTTT
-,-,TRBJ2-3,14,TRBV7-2,CASSLVPSTDTQYF,TGTGCCAGCAGCTTAGTTCCAAGCACAGATACGCAGTATTTT
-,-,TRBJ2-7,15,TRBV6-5,CASRGGADPNYEQYF,TGTGCCAGCAGGGGGGGGGCAGACCCGAACTACGAGCAGTACTTC
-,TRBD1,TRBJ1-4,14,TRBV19,CASTLTGFGEKLFF,TGTGCCAGTACTCTGACAGGGTTCGGAGAAAAACTGTTTTTT
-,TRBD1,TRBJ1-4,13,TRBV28,CASRGQENEKLFF,TGTGCCAGCAGGGGACAGGAAAATGAAAAACTGTTTTTT
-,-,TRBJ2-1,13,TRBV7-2,CASSWGLNNEQFF,TGTGCCAGCAGCTGGGGACTTAACAATGAGCAGTTCTTC
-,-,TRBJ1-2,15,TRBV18,CASSLNREANYGYTF,TGTGCCAGCTCACTAAACAGGGAAGCTAACTATGGCTACACCTTC
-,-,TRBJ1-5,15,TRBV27,CASSLRQGIYQPQHF,TGTGCCAGCAGTTTGAGGCAGGGTATCTATCAGCCCCAGCATTTT
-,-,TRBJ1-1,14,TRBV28,CASSLIAQNTEAFF,TGTGCCAGCAGTTTGATCGCACAGAACACTGAAGCTTTCTTT
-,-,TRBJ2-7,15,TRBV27,CASRDTGTPPYEQYF,TGTGCCAGCAGGGACACCGGGACACCTCCCTACGAGCAGTACTTC
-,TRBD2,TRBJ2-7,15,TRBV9,CASSASGSNIYEQYF,TGTGCCAGCAGCGCTAGCGGGAGCAATATCTACGAGCAGTACTTC
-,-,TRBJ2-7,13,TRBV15,CATSRDGSYEQYF,TGTGCCACCAGCAGAGATGGCAGCTACGAGCAGTACTTC
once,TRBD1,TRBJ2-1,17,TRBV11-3,CASIDRTGTGSWNEQFF,TGTGCCAGCATCGATCGTACCGGGACAGGGTCTTGGAATGAGCAGTTCTTC
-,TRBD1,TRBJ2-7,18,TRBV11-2,CASSFWDRGHMSSYEQYF,TGTGCCAGCAGCTTCTGGGACAGGGGGCATATGAGCTCCTACGAGCAGTACTTC
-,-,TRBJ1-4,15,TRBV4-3,CASRVGLATNEKLFF,TGCGCCAGCAGAGTAGGACTTGCAACTAATGAAAAACTGTTTTTT
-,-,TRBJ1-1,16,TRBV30,CAWIPHMTGPNTEAFF,TGTGCCTGGATCCCGCACATGACAGGTCCGAACACTGAAGCTTTCTTT
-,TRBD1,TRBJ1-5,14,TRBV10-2,CASRGQADWQPQHF,TGCGCCAGCAGAGGACAGGCGGATTGGCAGCCCCAGCATTTT
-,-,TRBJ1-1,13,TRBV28,CASRVLSGTEAFF,TGTGCCAGCAGGGTGCTGAGTGGCACTGAAGCTTTCTTT
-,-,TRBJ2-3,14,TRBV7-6,CASSLSGGTDTQYF,TGTGCCAGCAGCTTATCCGGGGGCACAGATACGCAGTATTTT